This TCR beta chain was identified during a study of blood T cells in healthy people across ages. General study points: Correlation between TCR beta diversity and naive T cell percentage was strong. When one million T cells were used, diversity estimates were thought to be underestimates. The recorded TCR beta diversity per million T cells decreased in a roughly linear manner with age.

Germline CDR1 LGHDT, CDR2 YNNKEL (reference sequence). The CDR3 has 17 residues. Trimming took 1 base from V and 0 from J; bases not matched to a gene: 3. Total RNA was extracted at no less than 6 micrograms per sample. With regard to this clonotype: Its antigen remains unidentified.

Next came a second PCR, run for about 7 to 12 cycles, which used a sample-barcoded 5' primer along with a J-beta primer mix. TCRdb itself ran the 5' RACE reads through MiXCR, one entry per CDR3 protein. The repertoire holds some 790,000 distinct CDR3 sequences, with less than 35% as singletons. The chain couples TRBV3-1 to TRBJ1-5; TRBD1 aligns across 10 bases. This clonotype was sampled from a woman older than 75 in good health. The sequencing input was blood. The DNA of the CDR3 is TGTGCCAGCAGCCAAGGGACAGGGGGGATTAGCAATCAGCCCCAGCATTTT. It specifies CASSQGTGGISNQPQHF.